These 23 T cell receptor beta chains originate from one sample sequenced in a study of cytomegalovirus exposure and HLA in healthy donors. PCR amplification relied on 60 Vbeta primers (plus 13 Jbeta primers). The data were produced by immunoSEQ multiplex PCR, yet TCRdb's version contains in-frame clones alone and is incomplete. Its listing shows approximately 200,000 clones. The sample comprised PBMCs. All receptors derive from a boy younger than 18 in good health and CMV-seronegative.

V and J are TRBV1 and TRBJ2-3; the table calls TRBD2, which could not be checked here. TRBV1 is a pseudogene segment. The CDR3 is made up of 15 amino acids. CDR3 amino acids: CTSSPGITNPDTQYF. As DNA, the CDR3 is TGCACCAGCAGCCCCGGGATCACGAACCCAGATACGCAGTATTTT.

This chain links TRBV5-1 with TRBJ2-5; D possibly corresponds to TRBD2 (6 bases). Judging by the DNA end, TRBJ2-7 fits better; the J call may be wrong. The CDR3 is 15 amino acids. Germline V CDR1 and CDR2: SGHRS, YFSETQ. The CDR3 is CASSPGPDTGDEQYF. The CDR3 DNA sequence: TGCGCCAGCAGCCCCGGCCCGGACACGGGGGACGAGCAGTACTTC.

This chain joins TRBV4-1 and TRBJ1-5; D is unresolved. The CDR3 contains 16 residues. CDR1 is MGHRA, CDR2 YSYEKL, per germline. V lost 0 bases, J lost 0 bases, and 9 bases lay in between. The CDR3: CASSQDPVYSNQPQHF. For the CDR3, the DNA is TGCGCCAGCAGCCAAGATCCCGTGTATAGCAATCAGCCCCAGCATTTT.

The V call is TRBV11-3, the J call TRBJ2-7; 9 nucleotides align to TRBD1. The V gene's germline CDR1 is SGHNT and CDR2 YENEEA. CDR3 length: 13 amino acids. The J segment lost 5 bases and the V segment lost 3 bases, leaving 2 bases of the junction unmatched. The CDR3 region is CASSLGQGHEQYF. The CDR3 bases are TGTGCCAGCAGCTTGGGACAGGGCCACGAGCAGTACTTC. Together with reference TRBV11-3 and TRBJ2-7, the CDR3 gives the full variable domain: EAGVVQSPRYKIIEKKQPVAFWCNPISGHNTLYWYLQNLGQGPELLIRYENEEAVDDSQLPKDRFSAERLKGVDSTLKIQPAELGDSAVYLCASSLGQGHEQYFGPGTRLTVT.

The chain uses TRBV2 and TRBJ2-1, with 7 bases lining up with TRBD2. J gave up 10 bases and V 6 bases, and 12 bases lay outside the gene matches. CDR1 and CDR2 (germline): SNHLY, FYNNEI. The CDR3 contains 14 residues. CDR3 sequence (DNA): TGTGCCAGCAGACAGGAGCGGGGAAACAGGGAGCAGTTCTTC. The encoded protein is CASRQERGNREQFF.

This rearrangement joins TRBV4-2 to TRBJ1-3, with D possibly being TRBD1 (6 bases). From germline, CDR1 is LGHNA and CDR2 YNFKEQ. The CDR3 contains 16 residues. V was shortened by 1 base and J by 0 bases, with 10 bases between the two germline ends. CDR3 sequence reads: CASSQVGGHSGNTIYF. The CDR3, as DNA: TGTGCCAGCAGCCAAGTCGGGGGGCACTCTGGAAACACCATATATTTT.

This chain links TRBV27 with TRBJ1-1, with D uncertain. Deletions cut 6 bases from V and 1 base from J, with 30 bases between. CDR1 and CDR2 (germline): MNHEY, SMNVEV (reference sequence). CDR3 length: 20 amino acids. The CDR3 loop is CASRTTLGRPTTGTNTEAFF. Written as DNA, the CDR3 is TGTGCCAGCAGGACAACCCTCGGACGGCCAACAACGGGAACGAACACTGAAGCTTTCTTT.

V usage is TRBV11-3 and J usage is TRBJ2-3, with 7 bases matching TRBD2. Germline CDR1 reads SGHNT; CDR2 reads YENEEA. V lost 2 bases, J lost 0 bases, and 11 bases stayed unmatched. CDR3 length equals 18 residues. CDR3 in DNA: TGTGCCAGCAGCTTATCAACCATGGGACTAACTAGCACAGATACGCAGTATTTT. This codes for CASSLSTMGLTSTDTQYF. Combining the CDR3 with reference TRBV11-3 and TRBJ2-3 gives the whole variable domain EAGVVQSPRYKIIEKKQPVAFWCNPISGHNTLYWYLQNLGQGPELLIRYENEEAVDDSQLPKDRFSAERLKGVDSTLKIQPAELGDSAVYLCASSLSTMGLTSTDTQYFGPGTRLTVL.

The CDR3 region is CASSVPGSSEKLFF. DNA for the CDR3: TGTGCCAGCAGTGTTCCAGGGTCTTCTGAAAAACTGTTTTTT. This chain links TRBV6-1 with TRBJ1-4; D is perhaps TRBD1 (5 bases). The CDR3 totals 14 residues. The V gene's germline CDR1 is MNHNS and CDR2 SASEGT. Trimming removed 4 bases from V and 7 bases from J, with 13 bases in between.

The J gene is TRBJ1-2, the V gene TRBV6-4; D is perhaps TRBD1 (6 bases). V was shortened by 4 bases and J by 1 base, with 7 bases between the two germline ends. The CDR3 contains 13 residues. Germline V gene data show CDR1 as MRHNA and CDR2 as SNTAGT. This CDR3 reads CASSAGVNYGYTF. The DNA for the CDR3 is TGTGCCAGCAGTGCAGGGGTTAACTATGGCTACACCTTC.

The chain links TRBV27 to TRBJ2-7, with D possibly TRBD1 on 6 matching bases. CDR3 length: 14 amino acids. Per the germline V gene, CDR1 is MNHEY and CDR2 is SMNVEV (reference sequence). The V end was cut by 6 bases, the J end by 1 base, with 13 bases between. The CDR3 sequence: CASSHDRSSYEQYF. The CDR3 nucleotides are TGTGCCAGCAGCCACGACAGGTCATCCTACGAGCAGTACTTC.

The V and J genes are TRBV11-2 and TRBJ2-2; D is perhaps TRBD2 (5 bases). There are 18 residues in the CDR3. Deletions cut 4 bases from V and 5 bases from J, with 23 bases between. The germline V gene encodes CDR1 SGHAT and CDR2 FQNNGV. The CDR3 coding sequence is TGTGCCAGCAGCTCCCGGGGTCCCCTTTACCCTAATACCGGGGAGCTGTTTTTT. It encodes CASSSRGPLYPNTGELFF. The entire variable domain, with the rest obtained from reference TRBV11-2 and TRBJ2-2, is as follows: EAGVAQSPRYKIIEKRQSVAFWCNPISGHATLYWYQQILGQGPKLLIQFQNNGVVDDSQLPKDRFSAERLKGVDSTLKIQPAKLEDSAVYLCASSSRGPLYPNTGELFFGEGSRLTVL.

The chain employs TRBV15 and TRBJ1-3; 7 bases are shared with TRBD1. Looked up from germline, CDR1 is LNHNV and CDR2 is YYDKDF (reference sequence). V lost 4 bases and J lost 7; bases outside the gene matches: 10. CDR3 length equals 15 residues. CDR3 sequence: CATSTNRGSRNTIYF. CDR3 DNA: TGTGCCACCAGCACTAACAGGGGCTCGAGGAACACCATATATTTT.

V usage is TRBV6-5 and J usage is TRBJ2-2; D not resolved. From germline, CDR1 is MNHEY and CDR2 SVGAGI. Trimming cost V 11 bases and J 4 bases, with 11 bases left between them. The CDR3 has 12 residues. The CDR3 DNA sequence: TGTGCCTCCCATCCATCCACCGGGGAGCTGTTTTTT. Residues: CASHPSTGELFF.

The CDR3: CASSPLDRVNGYTF. CDR3 nucleotides: TGTGCCAGCAGCCCATTGGACAGGGTGAATGGCTACACCTTC. The chain recombines TRBV7-9 with TRBJ1-2, with TRBD1 matching 8 bases. Trimming took 5 bases from V and 6 from J; bases not matched to a gene: 8. The CDR3 runs to 14 residues. Germline CDR1 and CDR2: SEHNR and FQNEAQ (reference sequence).

As to this clone: The sample contains more than one DNA sequence encoding this CDR3. This chain uses TRBV19 with TRBJ2-1; 12 bases are a match to TRBD2. The junction had 4 bases not matched to a gene; V was cut back by 4 bases and J by 9 bases. Germline CDR1 and CDR2: LNHDA and SQIVND (reference sequence). CDR3 length: 14 residues. CDR3 coding DNA: TGTGCCAGTAGTACTAGCGGGGGGGCTGGTGAGCAGTTCTTC. Protein sequence: CASSTSGGAGEQFF.

V gene TRBV28 combines with J gene TRBJ1-5; D is unclear. CDR1 MDHEN and CDR2 SYDVKM come from the germline V gene. V lost 1 base, J lost 5 bases, and 30 bases lay in between. The CDR3 is made up of 21 amino acids. The CDR3 sequence is CASSLYSGSVLTPKRDQPQHF. The CDR3 region has the DNA TGTGCCAGCAGTTTATATTCGGGATCCGTGCTTACCCCAAAGCGGGATCAGCCCCAGCATTTT.

J is TRBJ1-2 and V is TRBV28; TRBD1 is a possible D gene (5 bases). Germline lookup yields CDR1 MDHEN and CDR2 SYDVKM. With 7 bases removed from V and 0 bases from J, the gap between germline ends came to 18 bases. CDR3 length: 16 amino acids. This CDR3 reads CASTQGGSKTNYGYTF. The DNA of the CDR3 is TGTGCCAGCACCCAGGGAGGGAGTAAAACTAACTATGGCTACACCTTC.

This rearrangement joins TRBV2 to TRBJ1-5; TRBD1 is a possible D gene (6 bases). Germline V CDR1 and CDR2: SNHLY, FYNNEI. This CDR3 region has 16 residues. With 6 bases removed from V and 0 bases from J, the gap between germline ends came to 15 bases. The DNA for the CDR3 is TGTGCCAGCAGAAGCGACAGGTACTATAGCAATCAGCCCCAGCATTTT. This codes for CASRSDRYYSNQPQHF.

The chain employs TRBV9 and TRBJ1-1; D possibly corresponds to TRBD1 (6 bases). Deletions cut 1 base from V and 5 bases from J, with 15 bases between. The CDR3 covers 15 residues. Germline CDR1 is SGDLS and CDR2 is YYNGEE. CDR3 region: CASSVHQQGGTEAFF. CDR3 nucleotides: TGTGCCAGCAGCGTACATCAACAGGGAGGGACTGAAGCTTTCTTT.

The chain carries TRBV6-5 and TRBJ2-7; 11 bases fit TRBD2. The CDR3 length is 15 residues. The germline V gene has CDR1 MNHEY and CDR2 SVGAGI. V trimming: 0 bases; J trimming: 4 bases; junction bases outside the gene matches: 2. The CDR3 loop is CASSYSIAGGYEQYF. The CDR3 DNA follows: TGTGCCAGCAGTTACTCGATAGCGGGGGGGTACGAGCAGTACTTC.

The chain couples TRBV6-5 to TRBJ1-1, with a weak D call TRBD1 (6 bases). The CDR3 has 13 amino acids. Germline V gives CDR1 MNHEY, CDR2 SVGAGI. Deletions cut 3 bases from V and 7 bases from J, with 12 bases between. Here the CDR3 DNA reads TGTGCCAGCAGTTATGGGGGGGCGGGTGAAGCTTTCTTT. Protein: CASSYGGAGEAFF.

The chain couples TRBV15 to TRBJ1-2; D uncertain. Between the trimmed V and J ends, which lost 0 bases and 2 bases, there was a span of 10 bases. Germline CDR1 is LNHNV and CDR2 is YYDKDF (reference sequence). This CDR3 spans 15 amino acids. CDR3 amino acids: CATSRDVGLNYGYTF. DNA of the CDR3: TGTGCCACCAGCAGAGATGTAGGACTGAACTATGGCTACACCTTC.